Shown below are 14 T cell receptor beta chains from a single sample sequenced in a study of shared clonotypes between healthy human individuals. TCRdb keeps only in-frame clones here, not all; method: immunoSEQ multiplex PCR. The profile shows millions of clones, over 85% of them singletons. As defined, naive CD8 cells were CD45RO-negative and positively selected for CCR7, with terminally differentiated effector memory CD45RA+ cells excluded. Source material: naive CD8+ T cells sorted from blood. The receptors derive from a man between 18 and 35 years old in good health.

The CDR3 DNA sequence: TGTGCCAGCAGTCTCGATTACGAGCAGTACTTC. Translating gives CASSLDYEQYF. The chain combines TRBV6-5 with TRBJ2-7, with D unresolved. Germline CDR1 MNHEY, CDR2 SVGAGI. CDR3 length equals 11 residues. V was cut by 5 bases and J by 4 bases, with 6 bases left in between.

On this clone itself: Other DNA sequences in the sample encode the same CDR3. This CDR3 reads CASSYGEAYEQYF. CDR3 bases: TGTGCCAGCAGTTACGGGGAAGCCTACGAGCAGTACTTC. J is TRBJ2-7 and V is TRBV6-5; D ambiguous. The CDR3 contains 13 residues. V was shortened by 2 bases and J by 2 bases, with 7 bases between the two germline ends. Germline lookup yields CDR1 MNHEY and CDR2 SVGAGI.

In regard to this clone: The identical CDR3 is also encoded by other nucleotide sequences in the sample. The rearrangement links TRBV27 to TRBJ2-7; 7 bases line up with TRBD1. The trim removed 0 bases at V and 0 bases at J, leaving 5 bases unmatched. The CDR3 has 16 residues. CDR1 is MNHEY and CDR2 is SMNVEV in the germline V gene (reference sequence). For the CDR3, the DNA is TGTGCCAGCAGTTTATCGGCCGGGACAGTCTCCTACGAGCAGTACTTC. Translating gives CASSLSAGTVSYEQYF.

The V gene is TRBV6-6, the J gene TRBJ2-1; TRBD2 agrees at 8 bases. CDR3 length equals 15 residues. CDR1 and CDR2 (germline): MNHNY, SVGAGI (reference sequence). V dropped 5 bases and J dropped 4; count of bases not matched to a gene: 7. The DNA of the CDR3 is TGTGCCAGCAGTATCGGACTAGCTCAATACAATGAGCAGTTCTTC. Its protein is CASSIGLAQYNEQFF.

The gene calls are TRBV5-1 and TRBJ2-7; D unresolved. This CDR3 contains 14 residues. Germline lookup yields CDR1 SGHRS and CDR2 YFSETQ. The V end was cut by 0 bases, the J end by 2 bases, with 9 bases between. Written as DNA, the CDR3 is TGCGCCAGCAGCTTGGGTGGAGACCCCTACGAGCAGTACTTC. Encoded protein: CASSLGGDPYEQYF.

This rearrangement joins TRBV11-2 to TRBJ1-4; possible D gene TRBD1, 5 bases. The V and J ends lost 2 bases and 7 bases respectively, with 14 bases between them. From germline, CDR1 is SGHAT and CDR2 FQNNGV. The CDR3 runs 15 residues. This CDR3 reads CASSLTARGGEKLFF. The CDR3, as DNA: TGTGCCAGCAGCTTAACGGCGAGGGGAGGTGAAAAACTGTTTTTT.

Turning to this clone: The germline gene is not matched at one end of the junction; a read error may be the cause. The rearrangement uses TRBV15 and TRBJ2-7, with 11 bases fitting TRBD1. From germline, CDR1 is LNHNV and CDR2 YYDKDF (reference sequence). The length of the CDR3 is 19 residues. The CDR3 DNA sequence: TGTGCCACCAGCAGAGATCGGGGGACAGGGGGAGTCGCTTCCTACGAGCAGTACTTT. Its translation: CATSRDRGTGGVASYEQYF.

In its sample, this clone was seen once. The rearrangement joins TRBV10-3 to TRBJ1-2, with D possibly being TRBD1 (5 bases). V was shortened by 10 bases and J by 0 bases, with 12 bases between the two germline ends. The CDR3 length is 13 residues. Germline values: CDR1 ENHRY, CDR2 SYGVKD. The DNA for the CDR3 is TGTGCCAGTGAGGGGTCCCCTAACTATGGCTACACCTTC. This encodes CASEGSPNYGYTF.

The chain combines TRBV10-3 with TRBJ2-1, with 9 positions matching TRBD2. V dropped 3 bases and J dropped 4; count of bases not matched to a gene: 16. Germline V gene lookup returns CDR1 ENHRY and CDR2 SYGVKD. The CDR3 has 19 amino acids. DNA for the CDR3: TGTGCCATCAGTGATACCCGGGTAGTAGCGACTAGCGGATACAATGAGCAGTTCTTC. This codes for CAISDTRVVATSGYNEQFF.

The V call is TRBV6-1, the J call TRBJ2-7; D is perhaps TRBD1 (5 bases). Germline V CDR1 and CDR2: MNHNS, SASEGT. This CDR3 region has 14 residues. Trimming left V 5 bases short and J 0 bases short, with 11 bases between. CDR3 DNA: TGTGCCAGCAGTACAGGTGACGGCTCCTACGAGCAGTACTTC. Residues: CASSTGDGSYEQYF.

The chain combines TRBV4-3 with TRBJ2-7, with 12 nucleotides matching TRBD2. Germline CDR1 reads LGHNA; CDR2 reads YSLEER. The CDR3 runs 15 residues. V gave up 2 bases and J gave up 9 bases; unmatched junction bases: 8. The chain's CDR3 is CASSQRTSGAMGQYF. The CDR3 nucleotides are TGCGCCAGCAGCCAAAGGACTAGCGGGGCAATGGGGCAGTACTTC.

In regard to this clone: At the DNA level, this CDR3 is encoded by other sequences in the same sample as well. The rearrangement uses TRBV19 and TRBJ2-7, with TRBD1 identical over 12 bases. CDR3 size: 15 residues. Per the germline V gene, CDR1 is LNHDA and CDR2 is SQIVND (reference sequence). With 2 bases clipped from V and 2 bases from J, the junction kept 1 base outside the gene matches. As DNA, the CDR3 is TGTGCCAGTAGTATAAGGGACAGGGGGCCCTACGAGCAGTACTTC. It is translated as CASSIRDRGPYEQYF.

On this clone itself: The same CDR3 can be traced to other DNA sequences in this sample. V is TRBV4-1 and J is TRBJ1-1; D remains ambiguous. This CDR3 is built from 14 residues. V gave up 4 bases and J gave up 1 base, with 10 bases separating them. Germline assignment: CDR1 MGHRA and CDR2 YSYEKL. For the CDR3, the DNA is TGCGCCAGCAGCCCCGGCAGGACGAACACTGAAGCTTTCTTT. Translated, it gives CASSPGRTNTEAFF.

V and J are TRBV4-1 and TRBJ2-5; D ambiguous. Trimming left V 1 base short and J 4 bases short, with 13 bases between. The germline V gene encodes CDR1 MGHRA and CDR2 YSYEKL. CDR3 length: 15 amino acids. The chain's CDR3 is CASSQAPLNGETQYF. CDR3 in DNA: TGCGCCAGCAGCCAAGCCCCCCTAAACGGAGAGACCCAGTACTTC.